One TCR beta chain is described in this entry. The data were taken from a study of blood T cell repertoires in COVID-19. On the study more broadly: COVID-19 samples, acute and convalescent, were from the United States, Italy and Spain. From T cells, B-cell-depleted T cells, or PBMCs came the material, which was cDNA or gDNA.

In the original workflow: Using reference gene primer amplification, nucleated cell counts were estimated. Some clones are missing from TCRdb's copy, which holds only in-frame ones; the method was immunoSEQ multiplex PCR. V and J calls and clone size are those listed in that table; D and trimming were worked out from the DNA. Here the sample spans some 110,000 clones, roughly 80% being singletons. The sequenced material came from peripheral blood. The TCR comes from a man between 70 and 80 years old with acute or convalescent COVID-19.

The CDR3 region has the DNA TGTGCCAGCAGCGTAGGGGCTAGCGGGGGCCACGGGGAGACCCAGTACTTC. Its translation is CASSVGASGGHGETQYF. V gene TRBV9 combines with J gene TRBJ2-5, with TRBD2 matching over 10 bases. The germline V gene has CDR1 SGDLS and CDR2 YYNGEE. Unmatched junction bases numbered 10, after V lost 0 bases and J lost 5 bases. CDR3 length: 17 amino acids.